This TCR beta chain was captured by sequencing in a study of OX40 agonist ivuxolimab in advanced cancers. Across the whole study: Administration of intravenous ivuxolimab to patients occurred every 2 weeks at 0.01 to 10 mg/kg. Regarding the study as a whole: At 0.1 to 3.0 mg/kg, CD4+ and CD8+ blood T cells expanded clonally by week 6.

Data came from immunoSEQ multiplex PCR; TCRdb stores just in-frame clones and leaves some out. The sample yields 19,000 or so clones, around four fifths seen once. With respect to this clone: Antigen unknown.

Germline loops: CDR1 SGHNT, CDR2 YYREEE (reference sequence). Unmatched junction bases numbered 11, after V lost 5 bases and J lost 7 bases. The CDR3 is 14 residues long. Enrollment shut out patients with autoimmune disease history or systemic immunosuppression. The clonotype originates from an adult with an advanced solid tumor such as melanoma, head and neck, liver or kidney cancer. Sequences were derived from CD4+ or CD8+ T cells sorted from blood, sampled in a trial of the OX40 agonist ivuxolimab. The chain employs TRBV5-4 and TRBJ2-7; 8 bases are shared with TRBD1. The CDR3 coding sequence is TGTGCCAGCAGAGCCGGGACAGGCCCTTCAGAGCAGTACTTC. It codes for CASRAGTGPSEQYF.